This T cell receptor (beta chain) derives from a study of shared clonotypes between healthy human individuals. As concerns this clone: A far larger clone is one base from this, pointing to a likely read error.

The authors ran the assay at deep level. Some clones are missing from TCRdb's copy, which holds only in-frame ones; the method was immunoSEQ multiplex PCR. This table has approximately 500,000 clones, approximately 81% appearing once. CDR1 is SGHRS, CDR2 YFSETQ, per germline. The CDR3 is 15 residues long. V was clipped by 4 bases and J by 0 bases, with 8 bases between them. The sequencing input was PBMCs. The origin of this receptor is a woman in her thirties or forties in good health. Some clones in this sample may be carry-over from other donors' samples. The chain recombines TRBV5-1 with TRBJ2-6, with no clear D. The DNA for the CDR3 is TGCGCCAGCAGCCAAGGTGACTCTGGGGCCAACGTCCTGACTTTC. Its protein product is CASSQGDSGANVLTF.